This TCR beta chain appears in the sequencing data of a study of blood T cell repertoires in COVID-19. Study details: There were acute and convalescent COVID-19 samples, and they came from the United States, Italy and Spain. T cells, B-cell-depleted T cells, or PBMCs provided the cDNA or gDNA that served as material.

How the authors handled the data: Amplification from reference gene primers served as the basis for estimated nucleated cell counts. Here immunoSEQ multiplex PCR was the method, and the copy in TCRdb shows in-frame clones only, minus some. V, J and clone size were drawn from that table, and D and trimming were deduced from the DNA. The sample has 80,000 or so clones, about 85% seen once. Germline assignment: CDR1 PRHDT and CDR2 FYEKMQ (reference sequence). V lost 0 bases to trimming and J lost 0 bases, with 5 bases between them. The CDR3 is made up of 15 amino acids. The V gene is TRBV13, the J gene TRBJ2-2; D gene unclear. Sequencing used peripheral blood. The receptor comes from a human donor in a cohort sampled during active COVID-19. The CDR3 DNA reads as TGTGCCAGCAGCTTAGGGTCTTCGAACACCGGGGAGCTGTTTTTT. This codes for CASSLGSSNTGELFF.